The sequence of this T cell receptor (beta chain) was determined in a study of T-cell memory formation after mild COVID-19. One entry per CDR3 protein, called by TCRdb with MiXCR from the 5' RACE reads. The sample has more than 6,000 distinct CDR3 sequences, 20% seen once. This clonotype was observed many times. CDR1 and CDR2 (germline): LNHDA, SQIVND (reference sequence). The length of the CDR3 is 17 residues. The source of this sequence is an adult woman who had mild COVID-19 (a few samples of this study predate the infection). Cell type and time point are not known. The sequencing input was PBMCs or a T cell subset sorted from them (not recorded which). The chain joins TRBV19 to TRBJ2-2; 14 bases align to TRBD2. The CDR3 is CATSTGTSGSGTGELFF. The CDR3 DNA reads as TGTGCTACTAGCACAGGGACTAGCGGGAGCGGGACCGGGGAGCTGTTTTTT.